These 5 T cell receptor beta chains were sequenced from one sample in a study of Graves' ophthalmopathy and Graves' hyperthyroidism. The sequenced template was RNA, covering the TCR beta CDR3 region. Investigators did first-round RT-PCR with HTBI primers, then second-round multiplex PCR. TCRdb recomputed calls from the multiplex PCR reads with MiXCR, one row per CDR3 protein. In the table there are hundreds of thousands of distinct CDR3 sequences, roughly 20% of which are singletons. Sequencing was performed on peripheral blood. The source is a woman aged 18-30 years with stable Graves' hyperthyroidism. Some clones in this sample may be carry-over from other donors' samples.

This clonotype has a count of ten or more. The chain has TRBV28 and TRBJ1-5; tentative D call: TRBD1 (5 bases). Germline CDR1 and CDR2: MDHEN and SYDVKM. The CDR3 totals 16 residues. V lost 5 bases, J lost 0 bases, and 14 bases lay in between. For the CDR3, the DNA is TGTGCCAGCAGTCGTCGGGACGGCTATAGCAATCAGCCCCAGCATTTT. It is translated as CASSRRDGYSNQPQHF.

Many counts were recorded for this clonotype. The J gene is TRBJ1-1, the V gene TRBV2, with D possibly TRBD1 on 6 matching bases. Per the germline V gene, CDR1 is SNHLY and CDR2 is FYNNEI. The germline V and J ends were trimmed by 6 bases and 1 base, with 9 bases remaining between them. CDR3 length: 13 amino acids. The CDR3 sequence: CASRKGGNTEAFF. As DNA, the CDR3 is TGTGCCAGCAGAAAGGGGGGGAACACTGAAGCTTTCTTT.

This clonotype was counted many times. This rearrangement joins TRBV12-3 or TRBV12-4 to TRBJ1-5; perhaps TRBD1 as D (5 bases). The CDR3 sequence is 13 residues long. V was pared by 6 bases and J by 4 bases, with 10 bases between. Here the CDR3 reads CASRKWGNQPQHF. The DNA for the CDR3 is TGTGCCAGCAGAAAGTGGGGGAATCAGCCCCAGCATTTT.

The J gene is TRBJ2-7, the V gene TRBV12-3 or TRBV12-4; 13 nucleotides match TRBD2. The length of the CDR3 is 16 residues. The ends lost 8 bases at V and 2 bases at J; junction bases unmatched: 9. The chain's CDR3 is CASGRTSGGPTYEQYF. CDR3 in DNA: TGTGCCAGCGGCAGGACTAGCGGGGGCCCCACCTACGAGCAGTACTTC.

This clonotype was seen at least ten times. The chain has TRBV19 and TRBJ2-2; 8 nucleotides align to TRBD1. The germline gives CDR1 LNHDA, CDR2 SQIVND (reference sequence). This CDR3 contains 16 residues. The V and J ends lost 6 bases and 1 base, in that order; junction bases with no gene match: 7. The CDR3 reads CASRKDRAVNTGELFF. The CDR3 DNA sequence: TGTGCCAGTAGGAAGGACAGGGCTGTGAACACCGGGGAGCTGTTTTTT. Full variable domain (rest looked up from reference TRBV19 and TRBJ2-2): DGGITQSPKYLFRKEGQNVTLSCEQNLNHDAMYWYRQDPGQGLRLIYYSQIVNDFQKGDIAEGYSVSREKKESFPLTVTSAQKNPTAFYLCASRKDRAVNTGELFFGEGSRLTVL.